This T cell receptor beta chain stems from a study of T cell clonality in common variable immunodeficiency. General study findings and limits: Fewer deletions and N-nucleotide insertions were reportedly seen in common variable immunodeficiency TCR beta sequences.

The assay was immunoSEQ multiplex PCR, and TCRdb's table has in-frame clones only and misses some. There are 25,000 to 35,000 clones in the sample, none observed a single time. This clone was counted many times. Its antigen is unidentified. The CDR3 is cut off 3 residues early in the read; its end comes from the germline J gene. The CDR3 runs to 14 residues. The V and J ends lost 4 bases and 0 bases respectively, with 10 bases between them. Germline V CDR1 and CDR2: SGHTA, FQGTGA. The chain links TRBV7-3 to TRBJ2-7; D is ambiguous. The specimen sequenced was peripheral blood mononuclear cells. This receptor was taken from a human donor with common variable immunodeficiency. The CDR3 here is CASSSSFFSYEQYF. CDR3 bases read: TGTGCCAGCAGCTCCTCGTTCTTCTCCTACGAG.